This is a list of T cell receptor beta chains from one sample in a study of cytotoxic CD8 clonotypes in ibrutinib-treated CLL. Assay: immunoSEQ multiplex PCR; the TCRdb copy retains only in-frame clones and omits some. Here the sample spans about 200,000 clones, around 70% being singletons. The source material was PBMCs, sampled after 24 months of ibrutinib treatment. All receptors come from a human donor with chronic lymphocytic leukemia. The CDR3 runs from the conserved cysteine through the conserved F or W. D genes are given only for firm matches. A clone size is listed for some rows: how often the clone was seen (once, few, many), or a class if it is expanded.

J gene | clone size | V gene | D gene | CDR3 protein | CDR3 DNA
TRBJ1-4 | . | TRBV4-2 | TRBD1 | CASSLRQGAVEKLFF | TGTGCCAGCAGCCTTAGACAGGGGGCCGTTGAAAAACTGTTTTTT
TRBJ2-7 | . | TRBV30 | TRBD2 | CALVNPLAGFYEQYF | TGTGCCCTAGTGAACCCCCTAGCGGGTTTCTACGAGCAGTACTTC
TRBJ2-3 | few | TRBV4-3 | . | CASSQDAQSTDTQYF | TGCGCCAGCAGCCAAGATGCCCAGAGCACAGATACGCAGTATTTT
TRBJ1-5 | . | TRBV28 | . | CASSPTQGSQPQHF | TGTGCCAGCAGCCCCACACAGGGTTCACAGCCCCAGCATTTT
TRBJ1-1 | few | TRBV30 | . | CAWSVTVEAFF | TGTGCCTGGAGTGTAACCGTGGAAGCTTTCTTT
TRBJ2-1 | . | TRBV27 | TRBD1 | CASIRTGANYNEQFF | TGTGCCAGCATTAGGACAGGGGCGAACTACAATGAGCAGTTCTTC
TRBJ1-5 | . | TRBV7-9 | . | CASSLVGQGNQPQHF | TGTGCCAGCAGCTTAGTGGGTCAGGGCAATCAGCCCCAGCATTTT
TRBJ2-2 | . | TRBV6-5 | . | CASSGRRELFF | TGTGCCAGCAGCGGACGAAGGGAGCTGTTTTTT
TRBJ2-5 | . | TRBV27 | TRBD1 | CASSSFRGNKETQYF | TGTGCCAGCAGTTCCTTCAGGGGGAACAAGGAGACCCAGTACTTC
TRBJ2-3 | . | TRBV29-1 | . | CSVGWTQKDTQYF | TGCAGCGTTGGTTGGACTCAGAAGGATACGCAGTATTTT
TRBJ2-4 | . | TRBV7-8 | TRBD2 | CASSGPGGPVKNIQYF | TGTGCCAGCTCGGGACCGGGAGGGCCTGTCAAAAACATTCAGTACTTC
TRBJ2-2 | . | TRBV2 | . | CASLKANTGELFF | TGTGCCAGCCTGAAAGCGAACACCGGGGAGCTGTTTTTT
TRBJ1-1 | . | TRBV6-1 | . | CASSGQENTEAFF | TGTGCCAGCAGTGGGCAGGAGAACACTGAAGCTTTCTTT
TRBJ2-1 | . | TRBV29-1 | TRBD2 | CSGLADDNEQFF | TGCAGCGGTCTAGCGGACGACAATGAGCAGTTCTTC
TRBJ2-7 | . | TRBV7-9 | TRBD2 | CASSKGLAGYEQYF | TGTGCCAGCAGCAAGGGACTAGCGGGTTACGAGCAGTACTTC
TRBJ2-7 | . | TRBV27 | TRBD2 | CASSKLAGGTYEQYF | TGTGCCAGCAGTAAATTAGCGGGAGGGACCTACGAGCAGTACTTC
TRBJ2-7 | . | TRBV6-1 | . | CASSPRGNEQYF | TGTGCCAGCAGCCCTAGGGGGAACGAGCAGTACTTC
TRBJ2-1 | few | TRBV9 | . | CASSVVDSYNEQFF | TGTGCCAGCAGCGTAGTCGATTCCTACAATGAGCAGTTCTTC
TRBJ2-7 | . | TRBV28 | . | CASGTSGESYEQYF | TGTGCCAGCGGGACCTCGGGCGAGTCCTACGAGCAGTACTTC
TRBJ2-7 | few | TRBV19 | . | CASSRGPLSSYEQYF | TGTGCCAGTAGTAGAGGACCCCTGAGCTCCTACGAGCAGTACTTC
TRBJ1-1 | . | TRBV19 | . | CASSSSLGTEAFF | TGTGCCAGTAGTTCTTCCTTGGGTACTGAAGCTTTCTTT
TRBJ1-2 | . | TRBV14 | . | CASSHIPHYYGYTF | TGTGCCAGCAGCCACATTCCCCACTACTATGGCTACACCTTC
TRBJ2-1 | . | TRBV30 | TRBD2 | CASPLAGEGKQFF | TGTGCCTCCCCTCTAGCGGGAGAGGGAAAGCAGTTCTTC
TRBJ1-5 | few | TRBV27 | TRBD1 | CASSPGTVNQPQHF | TGTGCCAGCAGTCCTGGGACAGTCAATCAGCCCCAGCATTTT
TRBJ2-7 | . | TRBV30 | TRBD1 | CAWSVRDRAYEQYF | TGTGCCTGGAGCGTCAGGGACAGGGCCTACGAGCAGTACTTC
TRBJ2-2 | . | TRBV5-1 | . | CASSLQTRGTGELFF | TGCGCCAGCAGCCTCCAGACCAGGGGCACCGGGGAGCTGTTTTTT
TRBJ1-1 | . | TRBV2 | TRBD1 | CASSRQGSNTEAFF | TGTGCCAGCAGTAGACAGGGTTCGAACACTGAAGCTTTCTTT